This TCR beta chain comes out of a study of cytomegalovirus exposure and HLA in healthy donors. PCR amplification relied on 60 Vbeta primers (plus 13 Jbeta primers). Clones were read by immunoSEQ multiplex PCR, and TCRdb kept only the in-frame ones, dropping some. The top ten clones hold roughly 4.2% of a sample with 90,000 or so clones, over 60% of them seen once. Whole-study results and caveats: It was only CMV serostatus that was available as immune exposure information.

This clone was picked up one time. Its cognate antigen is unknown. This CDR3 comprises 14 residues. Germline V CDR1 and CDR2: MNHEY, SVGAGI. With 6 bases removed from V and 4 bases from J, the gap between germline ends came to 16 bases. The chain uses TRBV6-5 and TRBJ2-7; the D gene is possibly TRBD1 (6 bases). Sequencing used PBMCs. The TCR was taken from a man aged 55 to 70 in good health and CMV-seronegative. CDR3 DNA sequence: TGTGCCAGCAGCGCACAGGGTCGCCCTTACGAGCAGTACTTC. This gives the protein CASSAQGRPYEQYF.